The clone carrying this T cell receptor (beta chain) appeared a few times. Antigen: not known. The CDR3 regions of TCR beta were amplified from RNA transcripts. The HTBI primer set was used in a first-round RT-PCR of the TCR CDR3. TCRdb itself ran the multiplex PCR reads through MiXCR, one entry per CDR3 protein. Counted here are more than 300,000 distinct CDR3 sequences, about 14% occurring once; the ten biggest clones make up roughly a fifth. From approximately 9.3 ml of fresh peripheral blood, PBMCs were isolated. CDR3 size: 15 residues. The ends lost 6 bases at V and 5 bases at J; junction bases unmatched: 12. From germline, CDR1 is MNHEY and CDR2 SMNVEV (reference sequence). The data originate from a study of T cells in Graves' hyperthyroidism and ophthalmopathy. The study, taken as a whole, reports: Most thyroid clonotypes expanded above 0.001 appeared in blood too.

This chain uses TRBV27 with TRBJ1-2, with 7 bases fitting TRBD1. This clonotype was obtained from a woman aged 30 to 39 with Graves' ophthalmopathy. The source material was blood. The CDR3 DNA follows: TGTGCCAGCAGGGATCAGTACAGGGGTAAATATGGCTACACCTTC. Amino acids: CASRDQYRGKYGYTF.